One sample yielded the 2 T cell receptor beta chains listed below, sequenced in a study of blood T cell repertoires in COVID-19. The table came from immunoSEQ multiplex PCR; TCRdb's copy has only in-frame clones and leaves some out. The sample carries 210,000 or so clones, 70% to 90% recorded once. Sequencing was carried out using PBMCs or T cells enriched from blood (not recorded which). The receptors derive from a man aged 30 to 39 who had recovered from COVID-19.

The chain combines TRBV28 with TRBJ1-4; no clear D gene. V shed 6 bases and J shed 6 bases, with 17 bases lying between them. Germline-derived CDR1 and CDR2 are MDHEN and SYDVKM. The CDR3 length is 15 residues. The CDR3 reads CASRAPGTFDEKLFF. The CDR3 nucleotides read TGTGCCAGCAGAGCCCCGGGAACGTTCGATGAAAAACTGTTTTTT.

V and J are TRBV11-2 and TRBJ1-5; possibly TRBD1 for D (5 bases). The ends were cut back, 5 bases at V and 9 bases at J, with 11 bases in the middle. This CDR3 has 12 residues. Germline assignment: CDR1 SGHAT and CDR2 FQNNGV. The CDR3 coding sequence is TGTGCCAGCAGCCAACACGGGGGGCCCCAGCATTTT. It translates to CASSQHGGPQHF.